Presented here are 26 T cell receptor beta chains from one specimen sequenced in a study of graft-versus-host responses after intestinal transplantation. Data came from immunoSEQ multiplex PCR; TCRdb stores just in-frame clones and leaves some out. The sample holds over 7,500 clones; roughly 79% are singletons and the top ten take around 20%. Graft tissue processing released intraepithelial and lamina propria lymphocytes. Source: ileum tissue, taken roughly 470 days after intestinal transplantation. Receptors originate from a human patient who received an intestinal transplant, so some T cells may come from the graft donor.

CDR3: CASSFSASGGLVEQFF. The CDR3 DNA reads as TGTGCCAGCAGTTTCTCGGCTAGCGGGGGGTTAGTAGAGCAGTTCTTC. The chain is built from TRBV28 and TRBJ2-1; 11 positions agree with TRBD2. Germline V gene sequence: CDR1 MDHEN, CDR2 SYDVKM. The V segment lost 3 bases and the J segment 10 bases; nucleotides outside the gene matches: 11. The CDR3 consists of 16 residues.

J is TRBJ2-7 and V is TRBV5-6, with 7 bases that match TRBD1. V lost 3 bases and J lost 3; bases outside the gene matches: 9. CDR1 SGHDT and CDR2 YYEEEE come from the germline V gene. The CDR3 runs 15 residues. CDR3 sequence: CASSWGTAEFYEQYF. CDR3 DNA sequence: TGTGCCAGCAGCTGGGGGACAGCTGAGTTCTACGAGCAGTACTTC.

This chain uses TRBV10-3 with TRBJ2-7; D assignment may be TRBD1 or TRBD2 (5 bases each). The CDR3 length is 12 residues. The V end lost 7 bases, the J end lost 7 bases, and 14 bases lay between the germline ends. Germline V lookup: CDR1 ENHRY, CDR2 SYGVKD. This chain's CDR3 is CAITGPSREQYF. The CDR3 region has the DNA TGTGCCATCACGGGACCCTCGAGAGAGCAGTACTTC.

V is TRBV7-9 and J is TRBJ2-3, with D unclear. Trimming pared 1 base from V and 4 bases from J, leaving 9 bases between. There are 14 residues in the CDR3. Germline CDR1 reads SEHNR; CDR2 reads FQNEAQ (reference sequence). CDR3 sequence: CASSLDSYPDTQYF. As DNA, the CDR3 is TGTGCCAGCAGCTTAGACTCTTACCCAGATACGCAGTATTTT. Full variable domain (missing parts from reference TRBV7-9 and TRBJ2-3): DTGVSQNPRHKITKRGQNVTFRCDPISEHNRLYWYRQTLGQGPEFLTYFQNEAQLEKSRLLSDRFSAERPKGSFSTLEIQRTEQGDSAMYLCASSLDSYPDTQYFGPGTRLTVL.

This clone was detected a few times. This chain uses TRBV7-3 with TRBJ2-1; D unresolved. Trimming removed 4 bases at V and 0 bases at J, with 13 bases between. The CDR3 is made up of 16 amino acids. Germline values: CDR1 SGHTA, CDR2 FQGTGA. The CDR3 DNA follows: TGTGCCAGCAGCTCGACGATGGTAAGCTCCTACAATGAGCAGTTCTTC. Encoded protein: CASSSTMVSSYNEQFF.

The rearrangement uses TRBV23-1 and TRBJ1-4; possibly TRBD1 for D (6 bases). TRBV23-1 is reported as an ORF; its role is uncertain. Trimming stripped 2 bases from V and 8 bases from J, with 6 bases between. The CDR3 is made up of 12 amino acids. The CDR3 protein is CASSQGTEKLFF. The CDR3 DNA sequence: TGCGCCAGCAGTCAAGGGACAGAAAAACTGTTTTTT.

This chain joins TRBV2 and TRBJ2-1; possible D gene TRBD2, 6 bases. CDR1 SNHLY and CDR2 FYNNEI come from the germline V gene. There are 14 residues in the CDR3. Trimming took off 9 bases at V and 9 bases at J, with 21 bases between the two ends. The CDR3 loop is CARQAGSEASEQFF. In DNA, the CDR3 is TGTGCCAGACAAGCGGGCTCCGAGGCCTCTGAGCAGTTCTTC.

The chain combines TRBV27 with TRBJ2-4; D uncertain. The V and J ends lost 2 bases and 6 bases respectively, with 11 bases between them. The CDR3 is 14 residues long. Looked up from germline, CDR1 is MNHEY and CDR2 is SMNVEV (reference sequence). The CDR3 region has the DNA TGTGCCAGCAGTTTAAATACCAGGCCAAACATTCAGTACTTC. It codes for CASSLNTRPNIQYF.

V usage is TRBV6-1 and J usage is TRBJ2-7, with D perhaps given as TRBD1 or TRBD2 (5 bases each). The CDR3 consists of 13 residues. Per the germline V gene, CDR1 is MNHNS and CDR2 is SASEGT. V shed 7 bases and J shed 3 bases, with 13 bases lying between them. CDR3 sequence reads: CASTRGPVYEQYF. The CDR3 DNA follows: TGTGCCAGCACAAGGGGACCCGTCTACGAGCAGTACTTC.

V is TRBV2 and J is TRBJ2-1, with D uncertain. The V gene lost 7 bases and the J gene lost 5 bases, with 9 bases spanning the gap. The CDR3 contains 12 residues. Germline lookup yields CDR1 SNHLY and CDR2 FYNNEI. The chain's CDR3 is CASTSVHNEQFF. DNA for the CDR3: TGTGCCAGCACTTCCGTCCACAATGAGCAGTTCTTC.

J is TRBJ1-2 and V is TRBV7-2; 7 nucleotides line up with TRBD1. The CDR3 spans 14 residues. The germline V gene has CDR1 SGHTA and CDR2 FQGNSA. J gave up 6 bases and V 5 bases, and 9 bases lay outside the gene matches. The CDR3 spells CASSPRGGFDGYTF. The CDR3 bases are TGTGCCAGCAGCCCCCGAGGGGGCTTCGATGGCTACACCTTC.

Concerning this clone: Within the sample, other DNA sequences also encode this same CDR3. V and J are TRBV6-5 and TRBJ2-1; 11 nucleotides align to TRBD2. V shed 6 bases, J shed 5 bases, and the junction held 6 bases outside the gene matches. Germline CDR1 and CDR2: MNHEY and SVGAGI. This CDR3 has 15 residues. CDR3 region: CASSLAGGPNNEQFF. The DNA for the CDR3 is TGTGCCAGCAGCTTAGCGGGGGGGCCCAACAATGAGCAGTTCTTC.

CDR3 in DNA: TGTGCCAGCAGCTTAGGAGAGGTTCGAGGCTACACCTTC. Translating gives CASSLGEVRGYTF. V and J are TRBV7-9 and TRBJ1-2; D call uncertain. The germline V gene encodes CDR1 SEHNR and CDR2 FQNEAQ (reference sequence). V was cut by 1 base and J by 8 bases, with 11 bases left in between. The CDR3 sequence is 13 residues long.

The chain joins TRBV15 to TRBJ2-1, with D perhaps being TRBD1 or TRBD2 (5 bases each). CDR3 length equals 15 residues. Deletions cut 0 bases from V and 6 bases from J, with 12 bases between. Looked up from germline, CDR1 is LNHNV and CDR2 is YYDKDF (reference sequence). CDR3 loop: CATSREAGSFNEQFF. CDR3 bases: TGTGCCACCAGCAGAGAAGCAGGGAGTTTCAATGAGCAGTTCTTC.

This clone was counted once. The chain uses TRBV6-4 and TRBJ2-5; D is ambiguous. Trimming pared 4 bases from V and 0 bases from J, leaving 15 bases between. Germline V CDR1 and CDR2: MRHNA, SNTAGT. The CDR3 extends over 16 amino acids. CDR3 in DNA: TGTGCCAGCAGTGCTGCCGAACCGCCCTACCAAGAGACCCAGTACTTC. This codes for CASSAAEPPYQETQYF.

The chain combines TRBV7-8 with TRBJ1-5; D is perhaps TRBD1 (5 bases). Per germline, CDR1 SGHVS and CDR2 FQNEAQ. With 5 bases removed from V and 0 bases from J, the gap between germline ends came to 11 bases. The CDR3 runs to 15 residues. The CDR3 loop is CASSPDDSSNQPQHF. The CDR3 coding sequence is TGTGCCAGCAGCCCAGATGACAGTAGCAATCAGCCCCAGCATTTT.

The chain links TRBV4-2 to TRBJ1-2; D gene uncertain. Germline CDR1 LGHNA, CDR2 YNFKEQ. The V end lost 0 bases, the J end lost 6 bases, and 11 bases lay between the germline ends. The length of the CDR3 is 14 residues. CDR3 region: CASSQDLGINGYTF. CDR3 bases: TGTGCCAGCAGCCAAGATCTGGGGATCAATGGCTACACCTTC.

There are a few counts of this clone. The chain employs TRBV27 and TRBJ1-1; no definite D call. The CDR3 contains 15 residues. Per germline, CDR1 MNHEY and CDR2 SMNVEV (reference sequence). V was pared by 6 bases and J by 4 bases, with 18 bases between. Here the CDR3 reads CASSLLTSSGTEAFF. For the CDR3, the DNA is TGTGCCAGCAGCCTTCTGACTTCCTCGGGCACTGAAGCTTTCTTT.

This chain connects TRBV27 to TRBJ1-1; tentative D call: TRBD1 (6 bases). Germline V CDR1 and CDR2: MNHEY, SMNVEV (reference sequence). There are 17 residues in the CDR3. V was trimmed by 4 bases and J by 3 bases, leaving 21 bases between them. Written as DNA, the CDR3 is TGTGCCAGCAGTTCCGCCCCCCGGGGGCATAGCCACACTGAAGCTTTCTTT. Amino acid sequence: CASSSAPRGHSHTEAFF.

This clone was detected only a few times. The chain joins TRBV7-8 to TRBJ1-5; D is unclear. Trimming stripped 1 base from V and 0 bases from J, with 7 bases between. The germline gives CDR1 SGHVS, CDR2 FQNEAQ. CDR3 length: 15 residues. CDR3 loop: CASSLDSLSNQPQHF. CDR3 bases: TGTGCCAGCAGCTTAGACAGTCTTAGCAATCAGCCCCAGCATTTT. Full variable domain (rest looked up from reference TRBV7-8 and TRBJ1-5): GAGVSQSPRYKVAKRGQDVALRCDPISGHVSLFWYQQALGQGPEFLTYFQNEAQLDKSGLPSDRFFAERPEGSVSTLKIQRTQQEDSAVYLCASSLDSLSNQPQHFGDGTRLSIL.

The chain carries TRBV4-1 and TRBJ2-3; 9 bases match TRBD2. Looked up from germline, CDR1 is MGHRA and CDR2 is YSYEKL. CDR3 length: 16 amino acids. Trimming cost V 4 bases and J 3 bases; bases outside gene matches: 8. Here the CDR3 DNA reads TGCGCCAGCAGCCTGTACAGCGGGGGGCCTACAGATACGCAGTATTTT. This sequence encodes CASSLYSGGPTDTQYF.

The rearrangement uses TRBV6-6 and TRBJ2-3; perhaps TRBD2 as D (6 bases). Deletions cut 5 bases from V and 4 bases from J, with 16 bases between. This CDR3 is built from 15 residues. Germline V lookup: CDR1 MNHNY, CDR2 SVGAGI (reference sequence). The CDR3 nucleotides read TGTGCCAGCAGTCCACTGGGGGGTATGGCAGATACGCAGTATTTT. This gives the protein CASSPLGGMADTQYF.

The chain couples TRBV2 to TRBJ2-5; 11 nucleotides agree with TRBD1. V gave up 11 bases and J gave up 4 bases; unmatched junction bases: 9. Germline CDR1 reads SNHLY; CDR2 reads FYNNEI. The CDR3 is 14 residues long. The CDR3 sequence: CACRDRGFIETQYF. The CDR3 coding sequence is TGTGCCTGCCGGGACAGGGGGTTTATAGAGACCCAGTACTTC.

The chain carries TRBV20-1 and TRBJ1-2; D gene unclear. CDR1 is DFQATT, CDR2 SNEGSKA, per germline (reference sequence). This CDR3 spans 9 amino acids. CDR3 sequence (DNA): TGCAGGGCCTCGAGGGGCTACACCTTC. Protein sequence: CRASRGYTF.

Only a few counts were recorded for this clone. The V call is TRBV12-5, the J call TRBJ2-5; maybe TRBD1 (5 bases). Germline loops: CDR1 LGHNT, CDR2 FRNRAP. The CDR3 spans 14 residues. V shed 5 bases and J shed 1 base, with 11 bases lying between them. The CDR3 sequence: CASGLDSPQETQYF. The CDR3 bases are TGTGCTAGTGGTCTCGACAGTCCCCAAGAGACCCAGTACTTC.

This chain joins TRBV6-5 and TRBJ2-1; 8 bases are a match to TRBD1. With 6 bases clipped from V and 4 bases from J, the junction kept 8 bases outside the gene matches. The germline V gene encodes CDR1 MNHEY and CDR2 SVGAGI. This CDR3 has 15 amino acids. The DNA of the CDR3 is TGTGCCAGCAGACTTACAGGGGGTACTTACAATGAGCAGTTCTTC. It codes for CASRLTGGTYNEQFF.